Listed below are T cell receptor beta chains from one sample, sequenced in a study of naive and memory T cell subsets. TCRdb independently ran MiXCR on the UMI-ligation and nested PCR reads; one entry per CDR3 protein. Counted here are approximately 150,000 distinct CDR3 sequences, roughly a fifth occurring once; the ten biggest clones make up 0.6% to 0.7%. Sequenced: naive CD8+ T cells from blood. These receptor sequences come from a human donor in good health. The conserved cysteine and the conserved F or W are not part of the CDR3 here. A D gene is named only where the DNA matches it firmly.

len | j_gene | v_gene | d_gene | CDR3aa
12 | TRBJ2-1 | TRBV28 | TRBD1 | ASRPIDRGYEQF
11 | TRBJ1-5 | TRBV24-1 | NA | ATSDLSNQPQH
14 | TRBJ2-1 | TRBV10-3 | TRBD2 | AITPLAGGLNNEQF
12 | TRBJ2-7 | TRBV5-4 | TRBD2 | ASSFGGSHYEQY
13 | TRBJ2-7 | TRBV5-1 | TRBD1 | ASSLGVRGQDEQY
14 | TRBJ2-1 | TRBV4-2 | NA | ASSQRGGTTDNEQF
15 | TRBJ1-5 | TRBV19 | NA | ASSNFLEAGRNQPQH
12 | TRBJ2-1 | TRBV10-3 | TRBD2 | AISSGGGINEQF
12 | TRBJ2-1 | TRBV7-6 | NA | ASSWSGSDNEQF
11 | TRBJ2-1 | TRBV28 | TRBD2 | ASSFLADNEQF
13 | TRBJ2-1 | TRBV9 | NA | ASSVDPEGLDEQF
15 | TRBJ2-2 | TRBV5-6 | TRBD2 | ASSLDPGLADPGELF
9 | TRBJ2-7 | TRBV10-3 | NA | AISAGVEQY
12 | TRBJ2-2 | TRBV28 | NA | ASSLTSLAGELF
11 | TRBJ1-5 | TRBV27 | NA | ASSFRRNQPQH
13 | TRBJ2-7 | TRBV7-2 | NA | ASSLAGAGLYEQY